This paragraph covers one TCR beta chain sequence. The entry originates in a study of blood T cell repertoires in COVID-19. Assay used: immunoSEQ multiplex PCR; TCRdb lists only in-frame clones, some missing. The sample shows 200,000 or so clones, approximately 90% of them seen only once. Participants' own reports of clinical history determined their cohort assignment. This receptor was obtained from a woman in her forties with acute COVID-19. Sequences were obtained from PBMCs or T cells enriched from blood (not recorded which).

The CDR3 loop reads CASGQREGIDTQYF. The DNA of the CDR3 is TGTGCTAGTGGACAGCGGGAGGGAATAGATACGCAGTATTTT. The gene calls are TRBV12-5 and TRBJ2-3; 10 bases line up with TRBD2. There are 14 residues in the CDR3. CDR1 and CDR2 from the germline V gene are LGHNT and FRNRAP. J lost 5 bases, V lost 6 bases, and 5 bases had no gene match. Together with reference TRBV12-5 and TRBJ2-3, the CDR3 gives the full variable domain: DARVTQTPRHKVTEMGQEVTMRCQPILGHNTVFWYRQTMMQGLELLAYFRNRAPLDDSGMPKDRFSAEMPDATLATLKIQPSEPRDSAVYFCASGQREGIDTQYFGPGTRLTVL.